The 13 T cell receptor beta chains listed next were all sequenced from one sample in a study of response to subunit inactivated influenza vaccine. MiXCR, applied by TCRdb to the RT-PCR reads, yields one record per CDR3 protein. The sample gives about 530,000 distinct CDR3 sequences, approximately 12% of which show up once; approximately 10% is in the top ten. The sequenced sample was PBMCs from blood, obtained on the day of vaccination. These receptors came from a man between 45 and 60 years old who received an inactivated influenza vaccine.

This clonotype was recorded many times. One end of the junction varies from germline; a read error may be responsible. In nucleotides, the CDR3 is TGCGCCAGCAGCTACCAGGACCAGGGGAACCCCGGGGAGCTGTTTTTT. It codes for CASSYQDQGNPGELFF. This sequence joins TRBV5-1 and TRBJ2-2, with a weak D call TRBD1 (6 bases). The CDR3 has 16 residues. Germline V CDR1 and CDR2: SGHRS, YFSETQ.

In its sample, this clonotype was seen a few times. The chain uses TRBV18 and TRBJ2-7; unclear D gene. The germline V and J ends were trimmed by 2 bases and 6 bases, with 14 bases remaining between them. Germline CDR1 and CDR2: KGHSH and LQKENI. This CDR3 region has 14 residues. CDR3 bases: TGTGCCAGCTCACCAATCCCAGGAAGGAGCGAGCAGTACTTC. It is translated as CASSPIPGRSEQYF.

The chain recombines TRBV20-1 with TRBJ2-2, with a possible D match to TRBD1 (5 bases). Germline CDR1 DFQATT, CDR2 SNEGSKA (reference sequence). The CDR3 sequence is 14 residues long. The V end was cut by 5 bases, the J end by 6 bases, with 16 bases between. In nucleotides, the CDR3 is TGCAGTGCTGTCAGGGCAGGTTCGGCCGGGGAGCTGTTTTTT. It translates to CSAVRAGSAGELFF.

This clonotype was seen repeatedly, ten times or more. The V and J genes are TRBV3-1 and TRBJ2-7; D possibly matches TRBD1 or TRBD2 (6 bases each). V was pared by 10 bases and J by 3 bases, with 19 bases between. There are 14 residues in the CDR3. CDR1 LGHDT and CDR2 YNNKEL come from the germline V gene (reference sequence). Written as DNA, the CDR3 is TGTGCCACCGGCACGGGGGCGGCTGGCTACGAGCAGTACTTC. As protein: CATGTGAAGYEQYF.

This clonotype showed up just a few times. V gene TRBV20-1 combines with J gene TRBJ2-7; TRBD2 might be the D (6 bases). The CDR3 contains 11 residues. V was trimmed by 0 bases and J by 7 bases, leaving 7 bases between them. Germline-derived CDR1 and CDR2 are DFQATT and SNEGSKA (reference sequence). The CDR3 is CSAREGGEQYF. DNA for the CDR3: TGCAGTGCTAGAGAGGGGGGAGAGCAGTACTTC.

This clonotype was detected only a few times. The V call is TRBV6-1, the J call TRBJ2-7; unclear D gene. The germline V and J ends were trimmed by 6 bases and 1 base, with 10 bases remaining between them. CDR1 is MNHNS and CDR2 is SASEGT in the germline V gene. The CDR3 totals 13 residues. The CDR3 nucleotides read TGTGCCAGCAGAACCTACCAGTCCTACGAGCAGTACTTC. Residues: CASRTYQSYEQYF.

The V gene is TRBV4-3, the J gene TRBJ2-7; D is perhaps TRBD1 or TRBD2 (5 bases each). Per germline, CDR1 LGHNA and CDR2 YSLEER. V gave up 2 bases and J gave up 1 base, with 15 bases separating them. This CDR3 has 16 residues. CDR3 DNA: TGCGCCAGCAGCCAAAATCCACAGGAGGTATCCTACGAGCAGTACTTC. Translation gives CASSQNPQEVSYEQYF.

The CDR3 here is CSARHPGQDTDTQYF. CDR3 sequence (DNA): TGCAGTGCTAGACATCCGGGACAGGACACAGATACGCAGTATTTT. The chain joins TRBV20-1 to TRBJ2-3; TRBD1 agrees at 8 bases. Germline assignment: CDR1 DFQATT and CDR2 SNEGSKA (reference sequence). CDR3 size: 15 residues. V shed 2 bases and J 2 bases; nucleotides not matched to a gene: 6.

The chain joins TRBV7-2 to TRBJ2-7; 8 bases agree with TRBD2. The ends lost 5 bases at V and 9 bases at J; junction bases unmatched: 9. The length of the CDR3 is 13 residues. Germline lookup yields CDR1 SGHTA and CDR2 FQGNSA. The CDR3 coding sequence is TGTGCCAGCAGCGTCACGACTAGCGTCGGGCAGTACTTC. Protein: CASSVTTSVGQYF.

This clonotype has just a few counts. The chain combines TRBV20-1 with TRBJ1-2, with D uncertain. CDR3 length: 12 amino acids. V lost 6 bases and J 2 bases, leaving 10 bases between the germline ends. The germline V gene has CDR1 DFQATT and CDR2 SNEGSKA (reference sequence). The CDR3 DNA follows: TGCAGTGCCAAAGGGATCAACTATGGCTACACCTTC. The encoded protein is CSAKGINYGYTF.

The chain combines TRBV2 with TRBJ1-5; 9 bases are a match to TRBD1. V shed 6 bases and J 6 bases; nucleotides not matched to a gene: 9. CDR1 is SNHLY and CDR2 is FYNNEI in the germline V gene. The CDR3 spans 15 residues. The CDR3 sequence: CASRAATGGFQPQHF. For the CDR3, the DNA is TGTGCCAGCAGGGCAGCGACAGGGGGTTTTCAGCCCCAGCATTTT.

This clonotype was detected only a few times. CDR3 nucleotides: TGCAGCGCGGGACAGGTTATGGGTCAGCCCCAGCATTTT. Its translation is CSAGQVMGQPQHF. The chain has TRBV29-1 and TRBJ1-5; 8 positions agree with TRBD1. The CDR3 covers 13 residues. Losses at the gene ends were 7 bases for V and 6 bases for J; bases not matched to a gene: 8. From germline, CDR1 is SQVTM and CDR2 ANQGSEA.

The chain joins TRBV4-1 to TRBJ2-7, with D perhaps TRBD2 (5 bases). This CDR3 is built from 15 residues. With 0 bases removed from V and 5 bases from J, the gap between germline ends came to 14 bases. CDR1 is MGHRA, CDR2 YSYEKL, per germline. This CDR3 reads CASSQDKVRANEQYF. DNA for the CDR3: TGCGCCAGCAGCCAAGATAAAGTGAGGGCCAACGAGCAGTACTTC.